The following is a T cell receptor beta chain sequence with its context. This clonotype was counted between two and nine times. Its antigen is not yet known. One base away there is no much larger clone; base qualities are not given. This entry is derived from a study of T cell repertoires in cytomegalovirus infection (dated by TCRdb to about 2019). Describing the broader study: Donor HLA type was relevant to the analysis, because carriage of CMV infection together with the matching HLA type was indicated by public TCR beta signatures. What the research found in general, with its limitations: In the ex vivo response, HLA-C-restricted CMV-specific TCR beta clonotypes were dominant, and in two of eight donors the single most frequent clonotype came from this HLA-C-restricted group. In both this cohort and an independent cohort of 352 donors, the cumulative frequency of public TCR beta family members distinguished carriers of CMV infection plus the relevant HLA type.

The V end gives up 5 bases and the J end 7 bases, leaving 14 bases in the junction not matched to a gene. Reading the germline V gene (reference sequence) gives CDR1 LNHDA and CDR2 SQIVND. The CDR3 goes from the cysteine to the phenylalanine over 16 residues. Just CDR3 DNA is preserved here, 48 bases in frame from base 1. Data came from an Illumina HiSeq 1500. Through fastp at Q25 and MiXCR, TCRdb rebuilt clones from the public reads, retaining in-frame beta chains. One record per CDR3 amino acid sequence lists the most common genes and DNA. This sample gives under 150,000 distinct CDR3 sequences in total; more than 20% of them show up just once. The top ten hold roughly 35% of the sample.

The sequenced material came from PBMCs, sequenced either directly or after in vitro stimulation (not recorded which). The sequence links TRBV19 to TRBJ2-1, with TRBD2 identical over 7 junction bases. This TCR came from a human donor in good health (CMV status not recorded). Some clones in this sample may be carry-over from other donors' samples. The DNA sequence is TGTGCCAGTAGTGCCTATTCTAGCGGAGGAGGTAATGAGCAGTTCTTC. Protein translation: CASSAYSSGGGNEQFF.